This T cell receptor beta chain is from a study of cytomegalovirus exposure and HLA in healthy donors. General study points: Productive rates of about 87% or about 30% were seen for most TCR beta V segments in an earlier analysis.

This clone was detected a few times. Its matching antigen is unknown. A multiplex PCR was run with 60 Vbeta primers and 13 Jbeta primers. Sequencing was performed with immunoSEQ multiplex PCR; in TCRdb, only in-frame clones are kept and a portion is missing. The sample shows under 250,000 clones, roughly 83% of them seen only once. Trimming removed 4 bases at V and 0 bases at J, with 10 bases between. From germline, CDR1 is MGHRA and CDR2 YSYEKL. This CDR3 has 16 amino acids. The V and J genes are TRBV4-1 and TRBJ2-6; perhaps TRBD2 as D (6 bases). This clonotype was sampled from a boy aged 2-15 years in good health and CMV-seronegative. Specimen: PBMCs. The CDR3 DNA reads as TGCGCCAGCAGCCGGGACTCCTCCTCTGGGGCCAACGTCCTGACTTTC. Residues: CASSRDSSSGANVLTF.